The 7 T cell receptor beta chains below were found in one sample sequenced in a study of blood T cell repertoires in COVID-19. This table comes from immunoSEQ multiplex PCR, and its TCRdb copy is limited to in-frame clones, with some not included. This table holds some 400,000 clones, 80% to 95% found once. The sequencing input was PBMCs or T cells enriched from blood (not recorded which). The origin of the receptors is a woman aged 40 to 49 who had been exposed to COVID-19.

The V and J genes are TRBV15 and TRBJ2-2, with 11 bases fitting TRBD2. Germline V gene data show CDR1 as LNHNV and CDR2 as YYDKDF (reference sequence). Unmatched junction bases numbered 9, after V lost 1 base and J lost 5 bases. The CDR3 extends over 18 amino acids. In DNA form, the CDR3 reads TGTGCCACCAGCAGAGGCATCACTAGCGGGAGAAGTACCGGGGAGCTGTTTTTT. Translated, it gives CATSRGITSGRSTGELFF.

The CDR3 is CASSSRGGSLNTEAFF. In DNA form, the CDR3 reads TGTGCCAGCAGCTCCCGAGGGGGCAGTTTGAACACTGAAGCTTTCTTT. The genes are TRBV9 and TRBJ1-1; 7 bases line up with TRBD1. The V gene's germline CDR1 is SGDLS and CDR2 YYNGEE. The CDR3 consists of 16 residues. Unmatched junction bases numbered 9, after V lost 4 bases and J lost 0 bases. The full variable domain, completed using reference TRBV9 and TRBJ1-1, is DSGVTQTPKHLITATGQRVTLRCSPRSGDLSVYWYQQSLDQGLQFLIQYYNGEERAKGNILERFSAQQFPDLHSELNLSSLELGDSALYFCASSSRGGSLNTEAFFGQGTRLTVV.

The V and J genes are TRBV19 and TRBJ1-2; TRBD1 aligns across 8 bases. This CDR3 spans 17 amino acids. Germline lookup yields CDR1 LNHDA and CDR2 SQIVND (reference sequence). The trim removed 3 bases at V and 4 bases at J, leaving 13 bases unmatched. CDR3 loop: CASSISGTGPMGYGYTF. DNA for the CDR3: TGTGCCAGTAGTATTTCCGGGACAGGCCCCATGGGCTATGGCTACACCTTC.

The chain links TRBV4-3 to TRBJ1-1; D gene unclear. The CDR3 is 15 amino acids. Germline values: CDR1 LGHNA, CDR2 YSLEER. V was pared by 0 bases and J by 1 base, with 9 bases between. CDR3 bases: TGCGCCAGCAGCCAAGATTTGTCGGGGAACACTGAAGCTTTCTTT. The encoded protein is CASSQDLSGNTEAFF.

A single count supports this clone. This chain connects TRBV7-2 to TRBJ2-7; TRBD2 agrees at 13 bases. CDR1 is SGHTA and CDR2 is FQGNSA in the germline V gene. The V gene end was trimmed by 2 bases and the J gene end by 4 bases; junction bases not matched to a gene: 5. This CDR3 comprises 16 residues. The CDR3 is CASSLWTSGSMYEQYF. CDR3 nucleotide sequence: TGTGCCAGCAGCTTATGGACTAGCGGGAGTATGTACGAGCAGTACTTC. Filled out from reference TRBV7-2 and TRBJ2-7, the complete variable domain reads GAGVSQSPSNKVTEKGKDVELRCDPISGHTALYWYRQSLGQGLEFLIYFQGNSAPDKSGLPSDRFSAERTGGSVSTLTIQRTQQEDSAVYLCASSLWTSGSMYEQYFGPGTRLTVT.

The rearrangement joins TRBV30 to TRBJ1-1; TRBD1 aligns across 9 bases. The CDR3 length is 15 residues. V lost 2 bases, J lost 1 base, and 5 bases stayed unmatched. Per germline, CDR1 GTSNPN and CDR2 SVGIG (reference sequence). For the CDR3, the DNA is TGTGCCTGGAGTCCCCGGGACAGGGCGAACACTGAAGCTTTCTTT. Its translation is CAWSPRDRANTEAFF. Variable domain in full (rest from reference TRBV30 and TRBJ1-1): SQTIHQWPATLVQPVGSPLSLECTVEGTSNPNLYWYRQAAGRGLQLLFYSVGIGQISSEVPQNLSASRPQDRQFILSSKKLLLSDSGFYLCAWSPRDRANTEAFFGQGTRLTVV.

The V and J genes are TRBV18 and TRBJ1-3; a possible D gene is TRBD1 (6 bases). V gave up 3 bases and J gave up 2 bases, with 11 bases separating them. Per the germline V gene, CDR1 is KGHSH and CDR2 is LQKENI. The CDR3 runs 15 residues. In DNA, the CDR3 is TGTGCCAGCTCACCTGTGCAGGGGACTGGAAACACCATATATTTT. It specifies CASSPVQGTGNTIYF.